This TCR beta chain was recorded in a study of T-cell memory formation after mild COVID-19. Overall study: The study found TCR clusters largely donor specific. Findings and limits, study-wide: Certain responding clones were present in pre-infection memory, suggesting participation of cross-reactive memory.

This CDR3 region has 15 residues. CDR1 is SGHRS and CDR2 is YFSETQ in the germline V gene. Trimming at V came to 1 base and at J to 1 base, leaving 5 bases not matched to a gene. Only a few counts were recorded for this clonotype. Its antigen remains unidentified. From the 5' RACE reads, TCRdb called clonotypes with MiXCR, one entry per CDR3 protein. The sample contains about 110,000 distinct CDR3 sequences, around 12% of which appear only once. Sequenced input: PBMCs or a T cell subset sorted from them (not recorded which). The J gene is TRBJ2-7, the V gene TRBV5-1; TRBD2 matches at 7 bases. The clonotype was recovered from an adult woman who had mild COVID-19 (a few samples of this study predate the infection). Cell type and time point are not known. The CDR3 region has the DNA TGCGCCAGCAGCTTGTGGGGCGGGAGTTCCTACGAGCAGTACTTC. Encoded protein: CASSLWGGSSYEQYF.